Following are 10 T cell receptor beta chains from one sample sequenced in a study of radiotherapy plus CTLA-4 blockade in lung cancer. Here immunoSEQ multiplex PCR was the method, and the copy in TCRdb shows in-frame clones only, minus some. Among roughly 30,000 clones listed, approximately 77% were seen once. The input for sequencing was peripheral blood, taken from a patient treated with radiotherapy plus ipilimumab. The source of these receptors is a human donor with non-small cell lung cancer that progressed on radiotherapy plus ipilimumab.

The chain combines TRBV30 with TRBJ2-2; D remains ambiguous. Deletions cut 0 bases from V and 7 bases from J, with 9 bases between. This CDR3 is built from 13 residues. Per germline, CDR1 GTSNPN and CDR2 SVGIG (reference sequence). This chain's CDR3 is CAWSVNPSGELFF. The CDR3, as DNA: TGTGCCTGGAGTGTCAACCCTAGCGGGGAGCTGTTTTTT.

The rearrangement joins TRBV5-6 to TRBJ1-1, with D hard to call. V lost 4 bases and J lost 0, with 1 base in between. The CDR3 consists of 11 residues. Germline V gives CDR1 SGHDT, CDR2 YYEEEE. CDR3 nucleotide sequence: TGTGCCAGCAGCCTGAACACTGAAGCTTTCTTT. This translates into CASSLNTEAFF.

This chain joins TRBV2 and TRBJ1-5, with D maybe TRBD1 (6 bases). The CDR3 runs 15 residues. The germline gives CDR1 SNHLY, CDR2 FYNNEI. V was clipped by 6 bases and J by 3 bases, with 15 bases between them. CDR3 DNA sequence: TGTGCCAGCAGCCTGACAGGTAGTTACAATCAGCCCCAGCATTTT. Residues: CASSLTGSYNQPQHF.

This clone appeared a single time. The chain couples TRBV5-1 to TRBJ2-1, with D unclear. The CDR3 consists of 14 residues. Germline V gene lookup returns CDR1 SGHRS and CDR2 YFSETQ. Trimming stripped 1 base from V and 9 bases from J, with 14 bases between. For the CDR3, the DNA is TGCGCCAGCAGCTTGACGGCCGGAGTTGGTGAGCAGTTCTTC. Its protein product is CASSLTAGVGEQFF. Complete variable domain (other parts from reference TRBV5-1 and TRBJ2-1): KAGVTQTPRYLIKTRGQQVTLSCSPISGHRSVSWYQQTPGQGLQFLFEYFSETQRNKGNFPGRFSGRQFSNSRSEMNVSTLELGDSALYLCASSLTAGVGEQFFGPGTRLTVL.

The chain carries TRBV28 and TRBJ1-1; no clear D. The germline V and J ends were trimmed by 6 bases and 0 bases, with 11 bases remaining between them. The germline V gene encodes CDR1 MDHEN and CDR2 SYDVKM. This CDR3 is built from 14 residues. The CDR3, as DNA: TGTGCCAGCAGGGGAACAGCACTGAACACTGAAGCTTTCTTT. As protein: CASRGTALNTEAFF.

The gene calls are TRBV28 and TRBJ1-1; no clear D gene. The CDR3 runs 13 residues. Trimming left V 3 bases short and J 2 bases short, with 7 bases between. Germline-derived CDR1 and CDR2 are MDHEN and SYDVKM. CDR3: CASSFATNTEAFF. For the CDR3, the DNA is TGTGCCAGCAGTTTTGCCACAAACACTGAAGCTTTCTTT.

The chain is built from TRBV9 and TRBJ2-1; weak D call: TRBD2 (5 bases). The CDR3 runs 14 residues. Germline lookup yields CDR1 SGDLS and CDR2 YYNGEE. V lost 1 base and J 4 bases, leaving 9 bases between the germline ends. The CDR3 spells CASSVSEGYNEQFF. The CDR3 region has the DNA TGTGCCAGCAGCGTATCTGAGGGATACAATGAGCAGTTCTTC.

The chain is built from TRBV6-5 and TRBJ1-4; D is unclear. This CDR3 is built from 13 residues. Trimming shortened V by 5 bases and J by 6 bases, and 10 bases separated the two germline ends. Germline CDR1 is MNHEY and CDR2 is SVGAGI. The CDR3 loop is CASSPAHYEKLFF. The CDR3 nucleotides read TGTGCCAGCAGTCCGGCCCACTATGAAAAACTGTTTTTT.

V and J are TRBV5-6 and TRBJ1-2; 10 bases are shared with TRBD1. The CDR3 runs to 15 residues. V shed 4 bases and J 4 bases; nucleotides not matched to a gene: 7. The germline gives CDR1 SGHDT, CDR2 YYEEEE. For the CDR3, the DNA is TGTGCCAGCAGCCATAGACAGGGGGCTCCCTATGGCTACACCTTC. Its translation: CASSHRQGAPYGYTF. Full variable domain (remainder filled in from reference TRBV5-6 and TRBJ1-2): DAGVTQSPTHLIKTRGQQVTLRCSPKSGHDTVSWYQQALGQGPQFIFQYYEEEERQRGNFPDRFSGHQFPNYSSELNVNALLLGDSALYLCASSHRQGAPYGYTFGSGTRLTVV.

CDR3 residues: CASSLGTGGETQYF. CDR3 nucleotide sequence: TGTGCCAGCAGCCTAGGGACAGGGGGAGAGACCCAGTACTTC. The chain combines TRBV5-5 with TRBJ2-5, with 11 positions matching TRBD1. This CDR3 contains 14 residues. The germline V gene encodes CDR1 SGHKS and CDR2 YYEKEE (reference sequence). V dropped 4 bases and J dropped 4; count of bases not matched to a gene: 3.